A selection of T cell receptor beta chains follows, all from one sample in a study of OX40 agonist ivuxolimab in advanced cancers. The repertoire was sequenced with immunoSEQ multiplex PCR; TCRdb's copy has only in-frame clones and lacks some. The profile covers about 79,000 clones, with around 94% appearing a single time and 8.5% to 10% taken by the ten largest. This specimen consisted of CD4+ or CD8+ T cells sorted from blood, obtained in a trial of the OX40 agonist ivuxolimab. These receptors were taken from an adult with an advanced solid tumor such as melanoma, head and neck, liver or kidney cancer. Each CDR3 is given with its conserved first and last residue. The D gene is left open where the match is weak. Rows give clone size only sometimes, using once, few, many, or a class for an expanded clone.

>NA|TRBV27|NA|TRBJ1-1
CASSPHRERPTEAFF
TGTGCCAGCAGTCCCCATCGCGAAAGGCCCACTGAAGCTTTCTTT
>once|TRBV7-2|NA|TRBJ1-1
CASSLIRDTEAFF
TGTGCCAGCAGCCTGATAAGGGACACTGAAGCTTTCTTT
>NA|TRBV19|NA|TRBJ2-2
CASNPTGTGELFF
TGTGCCAGTAACCCAACAGGGACCGGGGAGCTGTTTTTT
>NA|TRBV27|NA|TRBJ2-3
CASSLTGSLADTQYF
TGTGCCAGCAGTTTGACGGGTAGTTTGGCAGATACGCAGTATTTT
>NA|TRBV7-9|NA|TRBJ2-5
CASSPRVRETQYF
TGTGCCAGCAGCCCCAGGGTACGTGAGACCCAGTACTTC
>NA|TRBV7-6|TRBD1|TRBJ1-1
CASSLVKGDSMNTEAFF
TGTGCCAGCAGCTTAGTGAAAGGGGACAGTATGAACACTGAAGCTTTCTTT
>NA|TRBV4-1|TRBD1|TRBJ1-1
CASSQGGQGGTEAFF
TGCGCCAGCAGCCAAGGGGGACAGGGCGGAACTGAAGCTTTCTTT
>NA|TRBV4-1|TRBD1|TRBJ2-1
CASSRDREGEQFF
TGCGCCAGCAGCCGGGACAGGGAGGGTGAGCAGTTCTTC
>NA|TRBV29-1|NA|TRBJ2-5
CSVEDYQEEETQYF
TGCAGCGTTGAGGACTACCAGGAGGAAGAGACCCAGTACTTC
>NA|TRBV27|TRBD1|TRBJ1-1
CASSLMTGGDTEAFF
TGTGCCAGCAGTTTAATGACAGGGGGAGACACTGAAGCTTTCTTT
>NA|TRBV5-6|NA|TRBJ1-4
CASSLSGLGPNEKLFF
TGTGCCAGCAGCTTGAGTGGACTTGGACCAAATGAAAAACTGTTTTTT
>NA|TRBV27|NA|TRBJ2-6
CASSLSGANVLTF
TGTGCCAGCAGTTTATCCGGGGCCAACGTCCTGACTTTC
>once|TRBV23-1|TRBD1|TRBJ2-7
CASSLPGQGRSGMGQYF
TGCGCCAGCAGCCTACCGGGACAGGGAAGGTCGGGGATGGGGCAGTACTTC
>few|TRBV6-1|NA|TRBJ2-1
CASSEGSSYNEQFF
TGTGCCAGCAGTGAAGGCAGTTCCTACAATGAGCAGTTCTTC
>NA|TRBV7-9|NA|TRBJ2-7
CASSLGPGASYEQYF
TGTGCCAGCAGCTTAGGGCCAGGGGCGTCCTACGAGCAGTACTTC
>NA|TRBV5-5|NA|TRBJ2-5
CASRPPEETQYF
TGTGCCAGCAGGCCGCCGGAGGAGACCCAGTACTTC
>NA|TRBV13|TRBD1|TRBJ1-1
CASSFSGGNTEAFF
TGTGCCAGCAGCTTCTCAGGGGGGAACACTGAAGCTTTCTTT
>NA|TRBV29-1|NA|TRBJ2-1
CSVLGAYNEQFF
TGCAGCGTCCTGGGAGCCTACAATGAGCAGTTCTTC
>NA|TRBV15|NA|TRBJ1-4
CATKSGTQTNEKLFF
TGTGCCACTAAGTCCGGGACACAGACTAATGAAAAACTGTTTTTT
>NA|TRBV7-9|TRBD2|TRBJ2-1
CASSLVLAGPVNEQFF
TGTGCCAGCAGCTTAGTGTTAGCGGGACCCGTCAATGAGCAGTTCTTC
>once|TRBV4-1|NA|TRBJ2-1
CASSLIGEGKYNEQFF
TGCGCCAGCAGCCTAATAGGAGAGGGGAAGTACAATGAGCAGTTCTTC
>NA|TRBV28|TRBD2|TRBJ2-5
CASTHGASGEVMSQETQYF
TGTGCCAGCACCCATGGTGCTAGCGGGGAGGTAATGAGCCAAGAGACCCAGTACTTC
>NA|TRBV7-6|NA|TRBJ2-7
CASSLVLRDEQYF
TGTGCCAGCAGCTTAGTCCTCCGAGACGAGCAGTACTTC
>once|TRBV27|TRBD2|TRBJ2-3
CASSPLGGGGASTDTQYF
TGTGCCAGCAGTCCCCTAGGAGGCGGGGGGGCCAGCACAGATACGCAGTATTTT
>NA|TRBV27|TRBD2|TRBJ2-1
CASSPLLAGGPNEQFF
TGTGCCAGCAGTCCCTTACTAGCGGGGGGGCCTAATGAGCAGTTCTTC
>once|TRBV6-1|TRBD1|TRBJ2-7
CASSDASGQGLSYEQYF
TGTGCCAGCAGTGATGCATCAGGACAGGGCCTCTCCTACGAGCAGTACTTC